The TCR beta chain described here comes from a study of PD-L1 blockade in urothelial cancer. Study at large: Bladder-origin urothelial cancer in males described about 90% of the 29 patients. Researchers found blood samples held a median of roughly 140,000 T cells.

Spiking of synthetic TCR analog templates was performed in each PCR. Generated by immunoSEQ multiplex PCR, the TCRdb table keeps only in-frame clones and is missing some. The sample comprises 30,000 to 50,000 clones, roughly nine tenths of which are singletons, and about 11% rests with the top ten. The germline gives CDR1 SGHRS, CDR2 YFSETQ. The CDR3 spans 15 residues. The ends lost 4 bases at V and 4 bases at J; junction bases unmatched: 6. The time point denotes: pretreatment peripheral blood. The clonotype was recovered from a woman aged 60-75 years with urothelial cancer. Sequencing was performed on PBMCs, taken around atezolizumab (anti-PD-L1) treatment. The J gene is TRBJ2-7, the V gene TRBV5-1, with 12 bases identical to TRBD1. The CDR3 region has the DNA TGCGCCAGCAGCCCCGGGGACAGGGGGCCATACGAGCAGTACTTC. Translating it yields CASSPGDRGPYEQYF.